The clone carrying this TCR beta chain was detected many times. The data derive from a study of Graves' ophthalmopathy and Graves' hyperthyroidism. Amplified material comprised TCR beta CDR3 regions derived from RNA transcripts. Scientists carried out first-round RT-PCR using HTBI primers and then a second-round multiplex PCR. TCRdb independently ran MiXCR on the multiplex PCR reads; one entry per CDR3 protein. The sample contains some 400,000 distinct CDR3 sequences, approximately 20% of which appear only once. This CDR3 comprises 19 residues. Germline-derived CDR1 and CDR2 are SGHRS and YFSETQ. The V segment lost 0 bases and the J segment 0 bases; nucleotides outside the gene matches: 7.

The TCR was taken from a woman under 30 with Graves' ophthalmopathy. The rearrangement links TRBV5-1 to TRBJ2-6; 9 positions match TRBD1. The sequenced material came from peripheral blood. The CDR3 nucleotides read TGCGCCAGCAGCTTGGGCCCGGGACAGGGACACTCTGGGGCCAACGTCCTGACTTTC. Amino acid sequence: CASSLGPGQGHSGANVLTF.